Listed here are 9 T cell receptor beta chains from one sample, sequenced in a study of T-cell reconstitution after alpha-beta-depleted transplantation in children (dated by TCRdb to between 2015 and 2016). Library preparation employed PCR. These reads were obtained on an Illumina HiSeq 2500. TCR library preparation used molecular barcoding, with unique molecular identifiers applied to normalize quantification of the TCRbeta repertoire. The public reads were reanalyzed by TCRdb: fastp trimming at Q25, MiXCR alignment, in-frame beta chains only. One record per CDR3 amino acid sequence lists the most common genes and DNA. The sample table records 500,000 or so distinct CDR3 sequences; 32% of these occur just once. Together, the top ten hold 2% to 2.5% of the sample. Specimen: PBMCs from the stem cell graft donor, collected from the stem cell graft. The receptors derive from a human donor who donated a stem cell graft to a child with aplastic anemia.

This clonotype showed up just a few times. CDR3: CASSDRDRGYEQYF. The DNA for the CDR3 is TGTGCCAGCAGTGACCGGGACAGGGGGTACGAGCAGTACTTC. The chain links TRBV12-3 or TRBV12-4 to TRBJ2-7; 11 bases map to TRBD1. The length of the CDR3 is 14 residues. J gave up 4 bases and V 5 bases, and 4 bases lay outside the gene matches.

The chain couples TRBV11-2 to TRBJ2-1; no reliable D call. This CDR3 has 13 amino acids. Looked up from germline, CDR1 is SGHAT and CDR2 is FQNNGV. V was shortened by 1 base and J by 6 bases, with 7 bases between the two germline ends. The DNA of the CDR3 is TGTGCCAGCAGCTTAGGGTGGAGCAATGAGCAGTTCTTC. This codes for CASSLGWSNEQFF.

The sample holds a few counts of this clonotype. The chain recombines TRBV18 with TRBJ2-7; tentatively, D is TRBD1 or TRBD2 (6 bases each). The CDR3 contains 13 residues. Germline CDR1 is KGHSH and CDR2 is LQKENI. V was clipped by 2 bases and J by 5 bases, with 10 bases between them. CDR3 DNA: TGTGCCAGCTCACCAGTCGGGGGCGACGAGCAGTACGTC. The encoded protein is CASSPVGGDEQYV.

The chain has TRBV20-1 and TRBJ2-3; no firm D call. Germline V lookup: CDR1 DFQATT, CDR2 SNEGSKA (reference sequence). The CDR3 totals 14 residues. V was pared by 0 bases and J by 4 bases, with 11 bases between. The CDR3 region has the DNA TGCAGTGCTAGAGATGCCCAAAGCGCAGATACGCAGTATTTT. Translation: CSARDAQSADTQYF.

About this clonotype itself: A junction end diverges from the germline sequence, so it may reflect a read error. J is TRBJ2-1 and V is TRBV7-6; 9 bases line up with TRBD1. Germline V gene sequence: CDR1 SGHVS, CDR2 FNYEAQ. The CDR3 has 15 amino acids. In DNA form, the CDR3 reads TGTGCCAGCAACTCCGGACAGGGGTCCTACAATAAGCAGTTCTTC. Translating gives CASNSGQGSYNKQFF.

The rearrangement joins TRBV15 to TRBJ2-1; D unclear. The V end lost 0 bases, the J end lost 3 bases, and 12 bases lay between the germline ends. Germline CDR1 is LNHNV and CDR2 is YYDKDF (reference sequence). The CDR3 sequence is 16 residues long. In DNA, the CDR3 is TGTGCCACCAGCAGAGATGTCATGATAGGCTACAATGAGCAGTTCTTC. Encoded protein: CATSRDVMIGYNEQFF. The variable domain in full, with the rest retrieved from reference TRBV15 and TRBJ2-1, is DAMVIQNPRYQVTQFGKPVTLSCSQTLNHNVMYWYQQKSSQAPKLLFHYYDKDFNNEADTPDNFQSRRPNTSFCFLDIRSPGLGDTAMYLCATSRDVMIGYNEQFFGPGTRLTVL.

The chain links TRBV9 to TRBJ2-7; perhaps TRBD2 as D (6 bases). V gave up 0 bases and J gave up 7 bases, with 11 bases separating them. The CDR3 has 13 amino acids. Germline V gives CDR1 SGDLS, CDR2 YYNGEE. CDR3 bases: TGTGCCAGCAGCGTAGGGACTAACCTAGAGCAGTACTTC. Translating gives CASSVGTNLEQYF.

This clonotype has only a few counts. CDR3 sequence reads: CASSLRSRPRGDTQYF. The CDR3 nucleotides read TGCGCCAGCAGCTTGAGATCTAGACCCAGGGGGGATACGCAGTATTTT. The chain uses TRBV5-1 and TRBJ2-3; 7 positions match TRBD1. This CDR3 contains 16 residues. The junction had 11 bases not matched to a gene; V was cut back by 1 base and J by 6 bases. CDR1 is SGHRS, CDR2 YFSETQ, per germline.

This chain links TRBV27 with TRBJ1-4; the D gene is possibly TRBD1 (6 bases). V was clipped by 5 bases and J by 6 bases, with 19 bases between them. The CDR3 is made up of 16 amino acids. The germline V gene encodes CDR1 MNHEY and CDR2 SMNVEV (reference sequence). CDR3 nucleotides: TGTGCCAGCAGTACCTCGACAGGTCGAGATGATGAAAAACTGTTTTTT. As protein: CASSTSTGRDDEKLFF.